The following is a TCR beta chain sequence with its context. Its target is unknown. This record belongs to a study of blood T cells in healthy people across ages. Regarding the study as a whole: Across samples, TCR beta diversity tracked strongly with naive T cell percentage. Underestimates were what the diversity estimates from one million T cells were considered to be.

Together with a sample-barcoded 5' primer, a J-beta primer mix was included in a second PCR lasting roughly 6 to 12 cycles. TCRdb reprocessed the 5' RACE reads with MiXCR, giving one entry per CDR3 protein. The table records around 2 million distinct CDR3 sequences, approximately 40% of them present only once. The CDR3 spans 14 residues. Germline V lookup: CDR1 LGHDT, CDR2 YNNKEL (reference sequence). The chain is built from TRBV3-1 and TRBJ2-5, with 9 bases lining up with TRBD2. TRBJ2-7 explains the end of the DNA better; the J call may be wrong. What was sequenced was blood. The clonotype was recovered from a human donor in good health. CDR3 sequence reads: CASSQEFSGGEQYF. In nucleotides, the CDR3 is TGTGCCAGCAGCCAAGAGTTTAGCGGGGGCGAGCAGTACTTC.